One sample yielded the 11 T cell receptor beta chains listed below, sequenced in a study of blood T cell repertoires in COVID-19. Data came from immunoSEQ multiplex PCR; TCRdb stores just in-frame clones and leaves some out. The sample shows some 240,000 clones, approximately 92% of them seen only once. Sequencing was carried out using peripheral blood. Source of these receptors: a woman aged 40 to 55 who had recovered from COVID-19.

The chain carries TRBV6-4 and TRBJ2-2; D is unresolved. CDR3 length: 14 residues. The ends were cut back, 4 bases at V and 5 bases at J, with 11 bases in the middle. Germline V gene sequence: CDR1 MRHNA, CDR2 SNTAGT. The chain's CDR3 is CASSGIVGTGELFF. DNA for the CDR3: TGTGCCAGCAGTGGGATAGTCGGGACCGGGGAGCTGTTTTTT.

The chain recombines TRBV7-3 with TRBJ2-2; TRBD2 matches 8 bases. CDR1 SGHTA and CDR2 FQGTGA come from the germline V gene. This CDR3 spans 18 amino acids. The V gene end was trimmed by 4 bases and the J gene end by 1 base; junction bases not matched to a gene: 11. CDR3 in amino acids: CASSSPAASGGNTGELFF. As DNA, the CDR3 is TGTGCCAGCAGCTCACCCGCAGCAAGCGGGGGGAACACCGGGGAGCTGTTTTTT.

There are many counts of this clone. The rearrangement joins TRBV12-3 or TRBV12-4 to TRBJ2-1; possible D gene TRBD1, 5 bases. The CDR3 length is 12 residues. The V and J ends lost 3 bases and 10 bases respectively, with 10 bases between them. CDR3: CASSLTVGEQFF. The CDR3 DNA follows: TGTGCCAGCAGTTTGACAGTCGGGGAGCAGTTCTTC.

This clone has a single count. This chain connects TRBV7-8 to TRBJ2-7; maybe TRBD2 (7 bases). Germline CDR1 reads SGHVS; CDR2 reads FQNEAQ. The CDR3 is 15 amino acids. Trimming left V 5 bases short and J 7 bases short, with 21 bases between. Here the CDR3 DNA reads TGTGCCAGCAGCCCCAGCGGGACCCAAGGGGGGGAGCAGTACGTC. Encoded protein: CASSPSGTQGGEQYV.

The chain has TRBV7-2 and TRBJ2-7; the match to TRBD1 covers 8 bases. The CDR3 covers 14 residues. The V segment lost 4 bases and the J segment 0 bases; nucleotides outside the gene matches: 2. CDR1 is SGHTA, CDR2 FQGNSA, per germline. CDR3 sequence reads: CASSSGQGSYEQYF. As DNA, the CDR3 is TGTGCCAGCAGCTCAGGACAGGGCTCCTACGAGCAGTACTTC.

This clone has only a few counts. The chain uses TRBV3-1 (or the pseudogene TRBV3-2) and TRBJ1-6, with a tentative D call TRBD1 (5 bases). V lost 0 bases and J 9 bases, leaving 15 bases between the germline ends. Germline V gives CDR1 LGHDT, CDR2 YNNKEL (reference sequence). The CDR3 consists of 16 residues. DNA of the CDR3: TGTGCCAGCAGCCAAGATGGGGACTCGGCTACTTCACCCCTCCACTTT. Protein sequence: CASSQDGDSATSPLHF.

This clone appeared a single time. V and J are TRBV29-1 and TRBJ1-1; the match to TRBD1 covers 9 bases. Looked up from germline, CDR1 is SQVTM and CDR2 is ANQGSEA. The J segment lost 7 bases and the V segment lost 8 bases, leaving 8 bases of the junction unmatched. The length of the CDR3 is 12 residues. CDR3 loop: CSTLGQGREAFF. The CDR3 DNA is TGCAGCACGTTAGGACAGGGGCGTGAAGCTTTCTTT.

The J gene is TRBJ2-7, the V gene TRBV23-1; TRBD1 aligns across 8 bases. TRBV23-1 is an ORF for which the function is uncertain. The junction had 12 bases not matched to a gene; V was cut back by 10 bases and J by 4 bases. This CDR3 spans 14 amino acids. The CDR3 nucleotides read TGCGCCACCTCGGACAGGGAAATGGCGTACGAGCAGTACGTC. It is translated as CATSDREMAYEQYV.

The CDR3 bases are TGTGCCAGCCGCGGGACTAGCGACACCGGGGAGCTGTTTTTT. It encodes CASRGTSDTGELFF. This chain links TRBV3-1 (or the pseudogene TRBV3-2) with TRBJ2-2; TRBD2 matches 10 bases. V was pared by 8 bases and J by 3 bases, with 3 bases of the junction left unmatched. The CDR3 sequence is 14 residues long. Germline V gives CDR1 LGHDT, CDR2 YNNKEL (reference sequence).

V is TRBV2 and J is TRBJ2-5, with TRBD2 matching over 10 bases. Trimming cost V 6 bases and J 4 bases; bases outside gene matches: 8. This CDR3 is 15 amino acids long. Per germline, CDR1 SNHLY and CDR2 FYNNEI. The chain's CDR3 is CASSLLTSGTETQYF. The DNA of the CDR3 is TGTGCCAGCAGCCTCCTTACTAGCGGGACAGAGACCCAGTACTTC.

J is TRBJ2-3 and V is TRBV2, with TRBD2 matching over 11 bases. The CDR3 length is 22 residues. Trimming removed 2 bases from V and 1 base from J; junction bases left unmatched: 20. Germline-derived CDR1 and CDR2 are SNHLY and FYNNEI. The CDR3, as DNA: TGTGCCAGCAGTGAATGGTCGGCTACCGTAACTAGCGGGGGAGGGGGCACAGATACGCAGTATTTT. Amino acids: CASSEWSATVTSGGGGTDTQYF.